The 3 T cell receptor beta chains below were found in one sample sequenced in a study of identical twins. MiXCR was run by TCRdb on the 5' RACE reads, yielding one entry per CDR3 protein. The table shows 600,000 to 850,000 distinct CDR3 sequences, with approximately 18% occurring only once. The data also belong to a second study, concerning T cells expressing NK-cell markers.

The sample taken for sequencing was PBMCs. The receptor source for this set is a woman aged 18-29 years in good health.

The chain uses TRBV20-1 and TRBJ2-3; possibly TRBD2 for D (6 bases). V was trimmed by 3 bases and J by 1 base, leaving 14 bases between them. The CDR3 contains 15 residues. Germline V CDR1 and CDR2: DFQATT, SNEGSKA (reference sequence). Here the CDR3 reads CSARGLRHGTDTQYF. The CDR3 region has the DNA TGCAGTGCTAGGGGACTTAGGCACGGCACAGATACGCAGTATTTT.

This chain joins TRBV3-1 and TRBJ1-6, with TRBD1 matching over 7 bases. Germline loops: CDR1 LGHDT, CDR2 YNNKEL (reference sequence). V was pared by 4 bases and J by 0 bases, with 3 bases of the junction left unmatched. The CDR3 length is 16 residues. CDR3 loop: CASSRQGSSYNSPLHF. CDR3 coding DNA: TGTGCCAGCAGCCGACAGGGAAGCTCCTATAATTCACCCCTCCACTTT.

The gene calls are TRBV7-9 and TRBJ2-7, with D tentatively TRBD1 (6 bases). CDR3 size: 14 residues. Germline V CDR1 and CDR2: SEHNR, FQNEAQ (reference sequence). V lost 5 bases, J lost 2 bases, and 13 bases lay in between. The CDR3 is CASSEIQGTYEQYF. The CDR3 bases are TGTGCCAGCAGCGAAATACAGGGCACCTACGAGCAGTACTTC.